The rows below give T cell receptor beta chains drawn from one sample of a study of a mutant IDH1 vaccine in newly diagnosed glioma. Libraries were prepared by immunoSEQ multiplex PCR; TCRdb keeps only in-frame clonotypes and omits some of them. The profile shows fewer than 100,000 clones, 70% to 90% of them singletons. The material sequenced was PBMCs, taken from a glioma patient treated with radiotherapy, temozolomide or both. The receptors originated from a woman in her fifties or sixties with glioma. CDR3s include the opening cysteine and the closing phenylalanine or tryptophan. Each record gives: CDR3 protein, CDR3 DNA, D gene, J gene, clone size, V gene. D genes are given only for firm matches. Size is omitted from some rows. Given values are once, few, many or a class for expanded clones.

CASSPSGASGIDQYF TGTGCCAGCAGCCCTAGCGGGGCATCGGGCATAGACCAGTACTTC TRBD2 TRBJ2-5 . TRBV9
CASSLNYYEQYF TGTGCCAGCAGCTTAAATTACTACGAGCAGTACTTC . TRBJ2-7 . TRBV7-2
CASSQDGGSGANVLTF TGTGCCAGCAGCCAAGACGGGGGCTCCGGGGCCAACGTCCTGACTTTC . TRBJ2-6 . TRBV28
CAREPGLAPFEQYF TGTGCCAGAGAACCGGGACTAGCCCCGTTCGAGCAGTACTTC TRBD2 TRBJ2-7 . TRBV27
CASSDWTGEAFF TGTGCCAGCAGCGACTGGACAGGGGAAGCTTTCTTT TRBD1 TRBJ1-1 . TRBV11-3
CASSFGQEGTEAFF TGTGCCAGCAGCTTCGGACAGGAGGGAACTGAAGCTTTCTTT TRBD1 TRBJ1-1 . TRBV5-5
CASSISTGAYEQYF TGTGCCAGTAGTATTAGTACAGGAGCCTACGAGCAGTACTTC . TRBJ2-7 . TRBV19
CASSEERGSDGYTF TGTGCCAGCAGTGAAGAAAGGGGAAGCGATGGCTACACCTTC . TRBJ1-2 . TRBV6-1
CASRGGQQGNQPQHF TGTGCCAGTAGGGGGGGACAGCAGGGCAATCAGCCCCAGCATTTT TRBD1 TRBJ1-5 . TRBV19
CASSILLAGEETQYF TGTGCCAGTAGTATCCTCTTAGCGGGGGAAGAGACCCAGTACTTC TRBD2 TRBJ2-5 . TRBV19
CASSTPASGTYEQYF TGTGCCAGCAGTACCCCGGCTAGCGGGACCTACGAGCAGTACTTC TRBD2 TRBJ2-7 . TRBV28
CASRTKDRLNTEAFF TGTGCCAGCAGAACAAAGGACAGACTGAACACTGAAGCTTTCTTT . TRBJ1-1 medium-sized TRBV7-9
CASGTLQGGEQYF TGTGCCAGCGGAACTCTCCAGGGTGGCGAGCAGTACTTC . TRBJ2-7 once TRBV6-6
CASRTGAGNTIYF TGCGCCAGCCGGACAGGGGCTGGAAACACCATATATTTT TRBD1 TRBJ1-3 . TRBV5-1
CASSLLQDPYEQYF TGTGCCAGCAGCTTATTACAGGACCCCTACGAGCAGTACTTC . TRBJ2-7 . TRBV7-2
CASSSDGLNTEAFF TGCGCCAGCAGCTCGGACGGATTGAACACTGAAGCTTTCTTT . TRBJ1-1 . TRBV5-1
CASSVAGQSLRETQYF TGTGCCAGCAGCGTAGCCGGCCAGTCCCTCCGGGAGACCCAGTACTTC . TRBJ2-5 . TRBV9
CASSLVLWINTGELFF TGTGCCAGCAGCTTAGTTCTTTGGATAAACACCGGGGAGCTGTTTTTT . TRBJ2-2 once TRBV7-2
CATSPQTGTYGYTF TGTGCCACCAGCCCCCAGACGGGGACCTATGGCTACACCTTC . TRBJ1-2 . TRBV15
CASSPGTGGSSSTDTQYF TGTGCCAGCAGCCCTGGGACAGGGGGATCTTCTAGCACAGATACGCAGTATTTT TRBD1 TRBJ2-3 . TRBV5-4
CASSVQGFYEQYF TGTGCCAGCAGTGTTCAGGGATTCTACGAGCAGTACTTC . TRBJ2-7 . TRBV6-1
CASGAPPDQGAAGAFF TGTGCTAGTGGTGCACCGCCTGACCAGGGGGCAGCTGGAGCTTTCTTT TRBD1 TRBJ1-1 once TRBV12-5
CASSLGRRSDYNEQFF TGCGCCAGCAGCTTAGGGCGGAGGTCGGACTACAATGAGCAGTTCTTC . TRBJ2-1 . TRBV5-1
CASSYSAGGTYGYTF TGTGCCAGCAGTTACTCCGCCGGGGGGACCTATGGCTACACCTTC . TRBJ1-2 . TRBV6-5
CASLISGLSYGYTF TGTGCCAGCCTAATCTCGGGACTCTCCTATGGCTACACCTTC . TRBJ1-2 . TRBV6-5
CASNKLAGGAQFF TGTGCCAGCAACAAACTAGCGGGGGGTGCCCAGTTCTTC TRBD2 TRBJ2-1 . TRBV6-5
CASSPRGSGNTIYF TGTGCCAGCAGCCCCCGGGGGTCTGGAAACACCATATATTTT . TRBJ1-3 . TRBV21-1
CASSPSRGYGYTF TGTGCCAGCAGCCCGAGTCGAGGATATGGCTACACCTTC . TRBJ1-2 . TRBV7-8
CASSMGQGEETQYF TGCGCCAGCAGCATGGGACAGGGGGAGGAGACCCAGTACTTC TRBD1 TRBJ2-5 . TRBV5-1
CASKTETGANVLTF TGCGCCAGCAAGACAGAGACTGGGGCCAACGTCCTGACTTTC . TRBJ2-6 . TRBV5-1
CASSLAGNTIYF TGTGCCAGCAGCTTAGCAGGAAACACCATATATTTT . TRBJ1-3 . TRBV7-9
CASSQAVGGSGETQYF TGTGCCAGCTCACAAGCCGTCGGGGGGAGCGGAGAGACCCAGTACTTC TRBD2 TRBJ2-5 . TRBV18
CASSPQGARNDEQYF TGTGCCAGCAGTCCCCAGGGGGCGCGGAATGACGAGCAGTACTTC TRBD1 TRBJ2-7 . TRBV28
CASDRGDVTQETQYF TGTGCCAGCGACCGGGGGGACGTCACCCAAGAGACCCAGTACTTC TRBD2 TRBJ2-5 . TRBV7-9
CASSLGSRGYTGELFF TGCGCCAGCAGCTTGGGATCAAGGGGGTACACCGGGGAGCTGTTTTTT . TRBJ2-2 . TRBV5-1
CATIPRAGANVLTF TGTGCCACAATACCACGGGCTGGGGCCAACGTCCTGACTTTC . TRBJ2-6 . TRBV6-5
CASSPSPLLQVSDTQYF TGCGCCAGCAGCCCTTCCCCCCTATTACAGGTCTCAGATACGCAGTATTTT . TRBJ2-3 . TRBV4-1
CASSDVTRGNQPQHF TGTGCCAGCAGTGACGTCACCAGGGGCAATCAGCCCCAGCATTTT . TRBJ1-5 . TRBV6-1
CASSRDGYNSPLHF TGTGCCAGCAGCCGGGACGGCTATAATTCACCCCTCCACTTT . TRBJ1-6 . TRBV6-6
CASRRRTRASGSTGELFF TGTGCCAGCAGGAGGCGTACAAGGGCTAGCGGGAGTACCGGGGAGCTGTTTTTT TRBD2 TRBJ2-2 . TRBV27
CASRDLNTGELFF TGTGCCAGCCGGGACCTGAACACCGGGGAGCTGTTTTTT . TRBJ2-2 . TRBV6-6
CASSLGSGGGFYEQYF TGTGCCAGCAGCTTAGGATCCGGGGGAGGCTTCTACGAGCAGTACTTC . TRBJ2-7 . TRBV13
CASSLALAGESSYEQYF TGCGCCAGCAGCTTGGCGCTAGCGGGCGAGAGCTCCTACGAGCAGTACTTC TRBD2 TRBJ2-7 once TRBV5-1
CASSQDRVRADTQYF TGTGCCAGCAGCCAGGACAGGGTGAGGGCAGATACGCAGTATTTT TRBD1 TRBJ2-3 . TRBV7-8
CASSPSRLAGVDTQYF TGTGCCAGCAGTCCGTCGAGGCTAGCGGGAGTAGATACGCAGTATTTT TRBD2 TRBJ2-3 . TRBV7-6
CASSKQLRVLAKEQYF TGTGCCAGCAGCAAGCAATTAAGGGTACTAGCGAAGGAGCAGTACTTC . TRBJ2-7 . TRBV21-1
CASRPRGGAETQYF TGTGCCAGTCGACCGAGGGGGGGAGCCGAGACCCAGTACTTC . TRBJ2-5 . TRBV19
CASSFHGGGSYEQYF TGTGCCAGCAGCTTCCACGGAGGTGGTTCCTACGAGCAGTACTTC . TRBJ2-7 . TRBV7-9
CASRLAQNEQYF TGTGCCAGCAGGTTAGCGCAGAACGAGCAGTACTTC . TRBJ2-7 . TRBV7-8
CASSLPRGASYEQYF TGTGCCAGCAGCCTCCCACGGGGCGCCTCCTACGAGCAGTACTTC . TRBJ2-7 . TRBV7-9
CASSYSGTGSYEQYF TGTGCCAGCAGTTACTCCGGGACTGGCTCCTACGAGCAGTACTTC . TRBJ2-7 . TRBV6-5
CASSQTGRVGGNTIYF TGTGCCAGCAGCCAGACGGGCAGGGTGGGAGGAAACACCATATATTTT . TRBJ1-3 . TRBV7-8
CASSYSPSTSYEQYF TGTGCCAGCAGTTACTCCCCCAGTACCTCCTACGAGCAGTACTTC . TRBJ2-7 . TRBV6-6
CAWSEGGLKSYEQYF TGTGCCTGGAGTGAAGGGGGACTGAAATCCTACGAGCAGTACTTC . TRBJ2-7 . TRBV30
CASSPGTLSYEQYF TGTGCCAGCTCACCCGGGACCTTGTCCTACGAGCAGTACTTC . TRBJ2-7 . TRBV18
CASSKGQATLHEKLFF TGTGCCAGCAGCAAGGGACAGGCCACGCTTCATGAAAAACTGTTTTTT . TRBJ1-4 . TRBV21-1
CASSLGAGGSYNEQFF TGTGCCAGCAGCTTGGGAGCGGGAGGGTCCTACAATGAGCAGTTCTTC TRBD2 TRBJ2-1 . TRBV5-6
CASSAFLGTEPYEQYF TGTGCCAGCAGTGCATTTCTAGGGACAGAACCCTACGAGCAGTACTTC TRBD1 TRBJ2-7 . TRBV27